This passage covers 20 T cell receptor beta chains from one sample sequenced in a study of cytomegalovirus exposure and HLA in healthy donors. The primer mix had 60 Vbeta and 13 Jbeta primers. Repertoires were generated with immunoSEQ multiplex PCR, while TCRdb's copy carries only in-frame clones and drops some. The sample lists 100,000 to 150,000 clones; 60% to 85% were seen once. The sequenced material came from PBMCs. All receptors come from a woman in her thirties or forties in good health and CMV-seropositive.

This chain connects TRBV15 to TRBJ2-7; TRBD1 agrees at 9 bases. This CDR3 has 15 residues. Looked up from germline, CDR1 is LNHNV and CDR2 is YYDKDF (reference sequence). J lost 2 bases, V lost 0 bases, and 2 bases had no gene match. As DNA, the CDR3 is TGTGCCACCAGCAGAGAGTGGACAGGGGCCTACGAGCAGTACTTC. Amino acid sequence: CATSREWTGAYEQYF.

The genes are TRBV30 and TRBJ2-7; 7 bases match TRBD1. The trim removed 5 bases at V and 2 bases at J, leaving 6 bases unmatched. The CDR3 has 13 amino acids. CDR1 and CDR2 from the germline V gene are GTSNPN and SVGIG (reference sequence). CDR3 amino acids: CAWAVGQAYEQYF. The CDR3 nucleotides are TGTGCCTGGGCGGTAGGACAGGCCTACGAGCAGTACTTC. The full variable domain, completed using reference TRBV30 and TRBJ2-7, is SQTIHQWPATLVQPVGSPLSLECTVEGTSNPNLYWYRQAAGRGLQLLFYSVGIGQISSEVPQNLSASRPQDRQFILSSKKLLLSDSGFYLCAWAVGQAYEQYFGPGTRLTVT.

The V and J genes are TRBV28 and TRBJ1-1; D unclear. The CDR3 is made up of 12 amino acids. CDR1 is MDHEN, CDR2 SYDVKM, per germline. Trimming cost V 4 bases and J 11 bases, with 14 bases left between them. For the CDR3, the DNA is TGTGCCAGCAGTTGGACCGGGAGGGAGGCTTTCTTT. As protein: CASSWTGREAFF.

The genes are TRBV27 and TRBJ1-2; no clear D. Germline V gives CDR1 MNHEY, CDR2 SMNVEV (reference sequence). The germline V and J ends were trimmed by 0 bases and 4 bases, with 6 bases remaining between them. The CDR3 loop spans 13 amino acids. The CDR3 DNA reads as TGTGCCAGCAGTTTATCACAGAGCTATGGCTACACCTTC. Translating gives CASSLSQSYGYTF.

The CDR3 spells CASNKWGSKDNEQFF. The CDR3 DNA reads as TGTGCCAGCAACAAATGGGGCAGTAAGGACAATGAGCAGTTCTTC. The chain couples TRBV7-8 to TRBJ2-1, with D maybe TRBD1 (5 bases). The CDR3 extends over 15 amino acids. Germline V gene data show CDR1 as SGHVS and CDR2 as FQNEAQ. With 7 bases removed from V and 5 bases from J, the gap between germline ends came to 18 bases.

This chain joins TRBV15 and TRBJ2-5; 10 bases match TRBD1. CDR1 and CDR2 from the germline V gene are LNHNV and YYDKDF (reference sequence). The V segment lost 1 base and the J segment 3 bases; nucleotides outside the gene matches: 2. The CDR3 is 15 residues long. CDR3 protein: CATSRGQGAEETQYF. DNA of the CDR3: TGTGCCACCAGCAGAGGACAGGGGGCTGAAGAGACCCAGTACTTC.

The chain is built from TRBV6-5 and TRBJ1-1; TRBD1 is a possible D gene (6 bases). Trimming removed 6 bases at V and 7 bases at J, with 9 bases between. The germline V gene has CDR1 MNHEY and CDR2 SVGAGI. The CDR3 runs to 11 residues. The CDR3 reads CASRDRLEAFF. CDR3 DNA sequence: TGTGCCAGCAGGGACAGACTTGAAGCTTTCTTT.

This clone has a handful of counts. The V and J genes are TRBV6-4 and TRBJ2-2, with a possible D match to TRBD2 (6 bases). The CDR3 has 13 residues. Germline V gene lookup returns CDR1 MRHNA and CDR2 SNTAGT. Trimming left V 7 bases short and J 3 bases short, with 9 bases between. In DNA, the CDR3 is TGTGCCAGCATTCCGGGGGACACCGGGGAGCTGTTTTTT. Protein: CASIPGDTGELFF.

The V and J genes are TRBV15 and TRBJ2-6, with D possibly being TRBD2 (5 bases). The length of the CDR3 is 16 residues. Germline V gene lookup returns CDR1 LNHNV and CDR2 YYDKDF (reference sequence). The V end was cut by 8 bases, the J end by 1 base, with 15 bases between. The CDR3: CATESGSRSGANVLTF. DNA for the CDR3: TGTGCCACCGAGTCGGGATCACGTTCTGGGGCCAACGTCCTGACTTTC.

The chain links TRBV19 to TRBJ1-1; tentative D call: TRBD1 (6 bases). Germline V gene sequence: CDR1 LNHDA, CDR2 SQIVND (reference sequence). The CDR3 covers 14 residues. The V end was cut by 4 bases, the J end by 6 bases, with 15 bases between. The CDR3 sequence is CASSTGPGAPEAFF. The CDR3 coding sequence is TGTGCCAGTAGTACTGGTCCAGGGGCCCCTGAAGCTTTCTTT.

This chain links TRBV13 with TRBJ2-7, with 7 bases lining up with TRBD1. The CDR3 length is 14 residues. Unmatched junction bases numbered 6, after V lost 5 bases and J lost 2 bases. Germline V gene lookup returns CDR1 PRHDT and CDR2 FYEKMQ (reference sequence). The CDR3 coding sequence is TGTGCCAGCAGCCCTCCCGACAGGGCCTACGAGCAGTACTTC. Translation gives CASSPPDRAYEQYF.

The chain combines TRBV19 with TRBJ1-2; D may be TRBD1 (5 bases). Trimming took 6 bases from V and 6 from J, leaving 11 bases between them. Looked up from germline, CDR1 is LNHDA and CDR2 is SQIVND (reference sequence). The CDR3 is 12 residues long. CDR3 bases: TGTGCCAGTAGCCCGGCGGGGCATGGCTACACCTTC. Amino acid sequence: CASSPAGHGYTF.

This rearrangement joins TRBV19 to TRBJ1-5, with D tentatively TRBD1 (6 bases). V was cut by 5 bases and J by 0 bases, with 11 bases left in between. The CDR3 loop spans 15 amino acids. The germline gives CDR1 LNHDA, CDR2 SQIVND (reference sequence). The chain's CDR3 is CASSRPGDSNQPQHF. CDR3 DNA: TGTGCCAGTAGTCGGCCAGGGGATAGCAATCAGCCCCAGCATTTT.

The CDR3 here is CASSLDGGDTDTQYF. CDR3 sequence (DNA): TGTGCCAGCAGCTTAGATGGCGGGGACACAGATACGCAGTATTTT. The chain couples TRBV13 to TRBJ2-3; D may be TRBD2 (6 bases). CDR3 length: 15 residues. Germline CDR1 reads PRHDT; CDR2 reads FYEKMQ (reference sequence). V lost 1 base, J lost 2 bases, and 10 bases lay in between.

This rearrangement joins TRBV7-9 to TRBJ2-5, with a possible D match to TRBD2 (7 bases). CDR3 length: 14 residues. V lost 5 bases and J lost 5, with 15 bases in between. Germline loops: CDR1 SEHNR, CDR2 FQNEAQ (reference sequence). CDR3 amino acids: CASSPGGGRETQYF. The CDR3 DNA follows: TGTGCCAGCAGCCCTGGGGGGGGCCGCGAGACCCAGTACTTC.

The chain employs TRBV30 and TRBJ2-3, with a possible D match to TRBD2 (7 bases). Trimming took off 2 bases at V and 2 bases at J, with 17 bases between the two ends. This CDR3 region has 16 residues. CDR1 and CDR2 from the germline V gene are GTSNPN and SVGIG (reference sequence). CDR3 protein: CAWSLGGGTFTDTQYF. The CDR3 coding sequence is TGTGCCTGGAGTCTAGGGGGGGGCACTTTCACAGATACGCAGTATTTT.

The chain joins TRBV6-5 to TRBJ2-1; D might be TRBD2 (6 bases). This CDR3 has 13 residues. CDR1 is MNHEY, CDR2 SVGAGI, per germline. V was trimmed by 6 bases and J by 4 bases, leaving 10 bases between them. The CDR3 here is CASREGNYNEQFF. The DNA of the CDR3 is TGTGCCAGCAGGGAGGGCAATTACAATGAGCAGTTCTTC.

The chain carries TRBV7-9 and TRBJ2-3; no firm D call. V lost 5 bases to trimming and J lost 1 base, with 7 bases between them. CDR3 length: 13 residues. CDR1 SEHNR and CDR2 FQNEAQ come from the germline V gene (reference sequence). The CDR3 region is CASSLVGTDTQYF. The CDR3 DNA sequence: TGTGCCAGCAGCCTAGTCGGCACAGATACGCAGTATTTT.

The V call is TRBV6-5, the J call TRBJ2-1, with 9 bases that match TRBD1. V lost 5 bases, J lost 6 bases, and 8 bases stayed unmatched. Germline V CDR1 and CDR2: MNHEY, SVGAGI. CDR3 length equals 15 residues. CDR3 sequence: CASSGQGTWGNEQFF. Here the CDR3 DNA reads TGTGCCAGCAGTGGACAGGGGACATGGGGCAATGAGCAGTTCTTC.

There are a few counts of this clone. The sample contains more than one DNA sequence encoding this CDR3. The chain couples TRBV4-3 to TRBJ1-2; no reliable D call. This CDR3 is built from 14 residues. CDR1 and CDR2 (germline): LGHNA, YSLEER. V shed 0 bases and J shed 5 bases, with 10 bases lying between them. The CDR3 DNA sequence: TGCGCCAGCAGCCAAGATGGTACAGATTATGGCTACACCTTC. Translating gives CASSQDGTDYGYTF.